The next 17 T cell receptor beta chains were all read from a single sample in a study of T-cell memory formation after mild COVID-19. TCRdb re-analysed the 5' RACE reads in MiXCR, keeping a single row per CDR3 protein. The sample records just under 150,000 distinct CDR3 sequences, roughly 6.2% being singletons. Input material: PBMCs or a T cell subset sorted from them (not recorded which). Receptor source: an adult woman who had mild COVID-19 (a few samples of this study predate the infection). Cell type and time point are not known.

This clonotype was found a few times. The chain combines TRBV12-3 or TRBV12-4 with TRBJ1-2, with D possibly TRBD1 on 5 matching bases. The CDR3 runs to 17 residues. With 6 bases removed from V and 4 bases from J, the gap between germline ends came to 24 bases. The CDR3 DNA sequence: TGTGCCAGCAGCCCCGGGTTGGAGGGGCGGGGAGGCTATGGCTACACCTTC. Protein sequence: CASSPGLEGRGGYGYTF.

The genes are TRBV20-1 and TRBJ2-6; maybe TRBD2 (5 bases). The CDR3 consists of 14 residues. Deletions cut 3 bases from V and 2 bases from J, with 8 bases between. Germline values: CDR1 DFQATT, CDR2 SNEGSKA (reference sequence). CDR3 loop: CSASGEPGANVLTF. The CDR3, as DNA: TGCAGTGCTAGCGGGGAACCTGGGGCCAACGTCCTGACTTTC.

This clonotype was seen a handful of times. At one end the junction does not follow the germline gene, possibly because of a read error. J is TRBJ1-2 and V is TRBV30, with TRBD1 matching 7 bases. The germline gives CDR1 GTSNPN, CDR2 SVGIG (reference sequence). This CDR3 has 11 residues. As DNA, the CDR3 is TGTGCCGGGAGGGGGCCGGATGGCTACACCTTC. Protein sequence: CAGRGPDGYTF.

In this sample, this clonotype turned up many times. The J gene is TRBJ1-1, the V gene TRBV29-1; 7 nucleotides line up with TRBD1. The V and J ends lost 3 bases and 1 base, in that order; junction bases with no gene match: 2. This CDR3 contains 13 residues. Germline CDR1 reads SQVTM; CDR2 reads ANQGSEA. CDR3 sequence reads: CSVEGQQNTEAFF. The CDR3 DNA sequence: TGCAGCGTTGAGGGACAGCAGAACACTGAAGCTTTCTTT.

This clonotype has at least ten counts. This chain joins TRBV12-3 or TRBV12-4 and TRBJ1-5, with D unclear. Trimming took off 4 bases at V and 5 bases at J, with 9 bases between the two ends. This CDR3 has 13 residues. In DNA, the CDR3 is TGTGCCAGCAGTTACCAAACAGATCAGCCCCAGCATTTT. Translated, it gives CASSYQTDQPQHF.

This clonotype was seen ten or more times. The gene calls are TRBV7-9 and TRBJ1-1; no clear D gene. V lost 2 bases to trimming and J lost 0 bases, with 10 bases between them. Germline V gene data show CDR1 as SEHNR and CDR2 as FQNEAQ (reference sequence). The CDR3 runs 15 residues. This CDR3 reads CASSLRRGLNTEAFF. CDR3 bases: TGTGCCAGCAGCTTAAGGCGGGGTTTGAACACTGAAGCTTTCTTT.

The rearrangement links TRBV19 to TRBJ2-7, with D possibly being TRBD1 (6 bases). Germline assignment: CDR1 LNHDA and CDR2 SQIVND (reference sequence). Trimming pared 8 bases from V and 3 bases from J, leaving 14 bases between. The CDR3 has 13 residues. CDR3 sequence reads: CASQGSSYYEQYF. CDR3 sequence (DNA): TGTGCCAGTCAGGGGTCCTCTTACTACGAGCAGTACTTC.

The rearrangement uses TRBV12-3 or TRBV12-4 and TRBJ1-1; no clear D gene. The length of the CDR3 is 11 residues. V lost 7 bases, J lost 7 bases, and 10 bases lay in between. This CDR3 is CASINLGEAFF. CDR3 nucleotides: TGTGCCAGCATCAATTTGGGTGAAGCTTTCTTT.

This CDR3 reads CSARDSVIYEQYF. The CDR3 nucleotides read TGCAGTGCTCGGGACAGTGTTATCTACGAGCAGTACTTC. The chain combines TRBV20-1 with TRBJ2-7; 7 bases align to TRBD1. Germline CDR1 and CDR2: DFQATT and SNEGSKA (reference sequence). V was clipped by 5 bases and J by 3 bases; unmatched bases: 7. This CDR3 is 13 amino acids long.

This sequence joins TRBV18 and TRBJ2-4; D may be TRBD1 (5 bases). This CDR3 is 13 amino acids long. V lost 3 bases to trimming and J lost 8 bases, with 11 bases between them. Germline V gene sequence: CDR1 KGHSH, CDR2 LQKENI. In DNA form, the CDR3 reads TGTGCCAGCTCACCTTCAGGGTTGGACATTCAGTACTTC. Translated, it gives CASSPSGLDIQYF.

V is TRBV12-3 or TRBV12-4 and J is TRBJ1-2; 10 nucleotides align to TRBD1. CDR3 length: 16 residues. V lost 2 bases to trimming and J lost 7 bases; unmatched junction nucleotides: 10. CDR3 amino acids: CASSLSVVGQGFGYTF. CDR3 sequence (DNA): TGTGCCAGCAGTTTATCTGTCGTGGGACAGGGGTTTGGCTACACCTTC.

This clonotype occurred a few times. The chain has TRBV6-2 or TRBV6-3 and TRBJ1-1; no firm D call. CDR3 length: 15 amino acids. V was clipped by 3 bases and J by 1 base, with 12 bases between them. Germline V gene lookup returns CDR1 MNHEY and CDR2 SVGEGT. CDR3 DNA sequence: TGTGCCAGCAGTTATTGGATCATCGGGAACACTGAAGCTTTCTTT. It is translated as CASSYWIIGNTEAFF.

In DNA form, the CDR3 reads TGTGCCAGCAGCTATACCCGGACAGGGCAAAATTCACCCCTCCACTTT. Its protein is CASSYTRTGQNSPLHF. V and J are TRBV7-2 and TRBJ1-6, with 8 positions matching TRBD1. The germline gives CDR1 SGHTA, CDR2 FQGNSA. This CDR3 is 16 amino acids long. Trimming at V came to 4 bases and at J to 7 bases, leaving 9 bases not matched to a gene.

This clonotype was counted a few times. The CDR3 bases are TGTGCCAGCAGCTTAGTAGCGGGACTAGCGGGAGCCATCTACTACAATGAGCAGTTCTTC. Amino acids: CASSLVAGLAGAIYYNEQFF. This rearrangement joins TRBV11-1 to TRBJ2-1; TRBD2 aligns across 14 bases. Losses at the gene ends were 1 base for V and 3 bases for J; bases not matched to a gene: 11. Per the germline V gene, CDR1 is SGHAT and CDR2 is FQDESV (reference sequence). CDR3 length equals 20 residues. The full variable domain, rest sourced from reference TRBV11-1 and TRBJ2-1, is EAEVAQSPRYKITEKSQAVAFWCDPISGHATLYWYRQILGQGPELLVQFQDESVVDDSQLPKDRFSAERLKGVDSTLKIQPAELGDSAMYLCASSLVAGLAGAIYYNEQFFGPGTRLTVL.

The chain uses TRBV12-3 or TRBV12-4 and TRBJ1-6, with D tentatively TRBD1 (6 bases). V lost 1 base and J 7 bases, leaving 11 bases between the germline ends. The CDR3 runs to 15 residues. The CDR3 bases are TGTGCCAGCAGTTTAGACGGGGGCGGGAATTCACCCCTCCACTTT. Its protein is CASSLDGGGNSPLHF.

The chain recombines TRBV10-3 with TRBJ1-2, with D possibly being TRBD1 (5 bases). The length of the CDR3 is 15 residues. The germline V gene encodes CDR1 ENHRY and CDR2 SYGVKD. V was pared by 0 bases and J by 7 bases, with 15 bases between. The CDR3 DNA reads TGTGCCATCAGTGAGTCGCACAGGCAACCCCGTGGCTACACCTTC. Protein: CAISESHRQPRGYTF.

At least ten counts were recorded for this clonotype. In DNA, the CDR3 is TGCGCCAGCAGCTCGGGAGCTAGTGTTGGTAATGAGCAGTTCTTC. It yields the protein CASSSGASVGNEQFF. The rearrangement uses TRBV5-1 and TRBJ2-1, with D possibly TRBD2 on 6 matching bases. V was clipped by 3 bases and J by 7 bases, with 17 bases between them. This CDR3 comprises 15 residues. Germline CDR1 SGHRS, CDR2 YFSETQ.